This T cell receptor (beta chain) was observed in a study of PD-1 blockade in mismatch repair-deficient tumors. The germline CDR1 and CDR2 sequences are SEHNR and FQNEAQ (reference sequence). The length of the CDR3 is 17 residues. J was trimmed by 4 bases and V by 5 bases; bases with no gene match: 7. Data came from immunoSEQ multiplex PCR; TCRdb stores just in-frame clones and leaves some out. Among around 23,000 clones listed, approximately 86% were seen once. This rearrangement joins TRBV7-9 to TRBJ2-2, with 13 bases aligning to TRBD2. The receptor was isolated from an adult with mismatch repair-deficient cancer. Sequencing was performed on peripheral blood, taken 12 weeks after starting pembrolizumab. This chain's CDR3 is CASSPRTSGSGTGELFF. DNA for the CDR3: TGTGCCAGCAGCCCACGGACTAGCGGGAGTGGCACCGGGGAGCTGTTTTTT.